This TCR beta chain stems from a study of cytomegalovirus exposure and HLA in healthy donors. The PCR contained 60 Vbeta and 13 Jbeta primers. The repertoire was sequenced with immunoSEQ multiplex PCR; TCRdb's copy has only in-frame clones and lacks some. The sample contains 130,000 or so clones, approximately 74% of which appear only once. General study results and limits: Relative to equally common others, HLA-associated TCR beta chains showed greater clonal expansion in a later analysis.

Worth noting for this clone: No antigen is known for it.

Germline V gives CDR1 SQVTM, CDR2 ANQGSEA. V trimming: 6 bases; J trimming: 2 bases; junction bases outside the gene matches: 3. The CDR3 consists of 13 residues. The chain couples TRBV29-1 to TRBJ2-7; 11 bases fit TRBD1. The TCR was taken from a man in his forties in good health and CMV-seropositive. The specimen sequenced was PBMCs. The CDR3 DNA follows: TGCAGCGTCCCGGGACAGGGGGCCTACGAGCAGTACTTC. This translates into CSVPGQGAYEQYF.